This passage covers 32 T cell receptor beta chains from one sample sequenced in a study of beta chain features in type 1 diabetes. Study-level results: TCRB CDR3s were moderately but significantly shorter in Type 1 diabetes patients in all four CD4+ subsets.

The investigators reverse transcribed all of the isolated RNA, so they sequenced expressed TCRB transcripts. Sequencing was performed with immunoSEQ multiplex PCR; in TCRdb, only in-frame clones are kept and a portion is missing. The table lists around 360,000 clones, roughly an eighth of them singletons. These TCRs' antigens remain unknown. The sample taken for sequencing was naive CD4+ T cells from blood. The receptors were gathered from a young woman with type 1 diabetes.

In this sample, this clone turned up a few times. This chain's CDR3 is CSAGRGDTDTQYF. For the CDR3, the DNA is TGCAGCGCCGGGCGGGGTGATACAGATACGCAGTATTTT. V is TRBV29-1 and J is TRBJ2-3; TRBD2 might be the D (6 bases). The V end lost 7 bases, the J end lost 3 bases, and 14 bases lay between the germline ends. The germline gives CDR1 SQVTM, CDR2 ANQGSEA. This CDR3 has 13 amino acids.

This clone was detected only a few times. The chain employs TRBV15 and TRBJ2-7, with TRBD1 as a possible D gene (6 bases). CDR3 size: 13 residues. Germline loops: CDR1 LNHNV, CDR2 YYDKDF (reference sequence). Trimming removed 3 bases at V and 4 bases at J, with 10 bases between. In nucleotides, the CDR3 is TGTGCCACCAGCAGGACAGGAATTTACGAGCAGTACTTC. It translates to CATSRTGIYEQYF. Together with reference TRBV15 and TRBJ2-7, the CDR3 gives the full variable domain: DAMVIQNPRYQVTQFGKPVTLSCSQTLNHNVMYWYQQKSSQAPKLLFHYYDKDFNNEADTPDNFQSRRPNTSFCFLDIRSPGLGDTAMYLCATSRTGIYEQYFGPGTRLTVT.

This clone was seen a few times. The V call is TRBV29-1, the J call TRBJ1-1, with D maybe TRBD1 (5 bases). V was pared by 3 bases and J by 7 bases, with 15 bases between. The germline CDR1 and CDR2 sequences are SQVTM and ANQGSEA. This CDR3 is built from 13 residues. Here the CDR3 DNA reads TGCAGCGTTGACCAGGGCTGGGAATTTGAAGCTTTCTTT. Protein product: CSVDQGWEFEAFF.

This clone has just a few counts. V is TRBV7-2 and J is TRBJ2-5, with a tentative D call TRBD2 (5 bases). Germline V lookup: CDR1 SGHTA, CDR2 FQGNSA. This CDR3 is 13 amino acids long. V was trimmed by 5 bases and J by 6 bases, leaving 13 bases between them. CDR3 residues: CASSQRTAKTQYF. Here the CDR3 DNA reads TGTGCCAGCAGCCAGCGGACGGCGAAGACCCAGTACTTC.

This CDR3 is CASSFWTSAYEQYF. The CDR3 DNA follows: TGTGCCAGCAGCTTTTGGACTAGCGCCTACGAGCAGTACTTC. The chain carries TRBV7-9 and TRBJ2-7, with TRBD2 matching 9 bases. The length of the CDR3 is 14 residues. CDR1 and CDR2 from the germline V gene are SEHNR and FQNEAQ (reference sequence). V shed 3 bases and J 2 bases; nucleotides not matched to a gene: 2.

The CDR3 DNA sequence: TGTGCCAGCAGCTTGGCCATACTAGCGGGAGGGACAGATACGCAGTATTTT. It specifies CASSLAILAGGTDTQYF. The rearrangement joins TRBV5-4 to TRBJ2-3, with 13 bases identical to TRBD2. Germline values: CDR1 SGHNT, CDR2 YYREEE (reference sequence). The V and J ends lost 0 bases and 3 bases, in that order; junction bases with no gene match: 4. The CDR3 has 17 residues.

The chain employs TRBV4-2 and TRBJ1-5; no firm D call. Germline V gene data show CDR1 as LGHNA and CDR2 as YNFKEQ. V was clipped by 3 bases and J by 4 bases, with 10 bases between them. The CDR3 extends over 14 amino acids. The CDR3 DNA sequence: TGTGCCAGCAGCCATCGGGCGGGTAATCAGCCCCAGCATTTT. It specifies CASSHRAGNQPQHF.

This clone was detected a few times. The CDR3 DNA sequence: TGTGCCAGCACTCCAGATACAGGGGTGCCTTGGGAGCAGTACTTC. Protein sequence: CASTPDTGVPWEQYF. The chain recombines TRBV7-2 with TRBJ2-7, with 7 bases lining up with TRBD1. From germline, CDR1 is SGHTA and CDR2 FQGNSA. The CDR3 totals 15 residues. V lost 7 bases to trimming and J lost 7 bases; unmatched junction nucleotides: 16.

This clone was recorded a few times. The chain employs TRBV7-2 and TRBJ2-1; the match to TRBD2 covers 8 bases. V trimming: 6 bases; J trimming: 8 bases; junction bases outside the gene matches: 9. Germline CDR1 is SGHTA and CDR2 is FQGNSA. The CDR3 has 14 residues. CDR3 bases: TGTGCCAGCAGGGCGCGGGGGGCCCCCCATGAGCAGTTCTTC. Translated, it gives CASRARGAPHEQFF.

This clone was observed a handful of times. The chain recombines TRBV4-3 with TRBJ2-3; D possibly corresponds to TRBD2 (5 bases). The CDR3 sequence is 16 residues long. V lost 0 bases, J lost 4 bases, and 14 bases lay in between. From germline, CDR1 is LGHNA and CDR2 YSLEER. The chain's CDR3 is CASSQDSGKEADTQYF. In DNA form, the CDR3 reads TGCGCCAGCAGCCAAGATTCCGGGAAAGAGGCAGATACGCAGTATTTT.

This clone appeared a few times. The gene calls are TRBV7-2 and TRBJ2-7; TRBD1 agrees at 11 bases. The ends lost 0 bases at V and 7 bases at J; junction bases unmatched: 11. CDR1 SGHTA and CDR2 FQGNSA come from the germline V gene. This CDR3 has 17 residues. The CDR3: CASSLAGTGGLVGEQYF. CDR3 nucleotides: TGTGCCAGCAGCTTAGCCGGGACAGGGGGACTCGTGGGGGAGCAGTACTTC.

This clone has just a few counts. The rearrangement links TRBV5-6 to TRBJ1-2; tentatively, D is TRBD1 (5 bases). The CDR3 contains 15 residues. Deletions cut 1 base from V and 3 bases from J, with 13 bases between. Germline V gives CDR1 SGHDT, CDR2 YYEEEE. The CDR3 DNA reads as TGTGCCAGCAGCTTGCAGTCAAGGGACTACTATGGCTACACCTTC. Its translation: CASSLQSRDYYGYTF.

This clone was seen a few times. The CDR3: CASSTGVYYEQYF. CDR3 nucleotides: TGTGCCAGTAGTACAGGGGTGTACTACGAGCAGTACTTC. This chain joins TRBV19 and TRBJ2-5, with D maybe TRBD1 (6 bases). The DNA end lines up better with TRBJ2-7; the J call may be wrong. From germline, CDR1 is LNHDA and CDR2 SQIVND (reference sequence). The CDR3 loop spans 13 amino acids.

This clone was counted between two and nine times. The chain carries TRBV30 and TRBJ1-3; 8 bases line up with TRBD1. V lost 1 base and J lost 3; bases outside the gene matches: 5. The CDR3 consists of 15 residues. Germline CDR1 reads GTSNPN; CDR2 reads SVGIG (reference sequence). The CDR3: CAWSGAGGFGNTIYF. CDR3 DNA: TGTGCCTGGAGTGGGGCAGGGGGCTTTGGAAACACCATATATTTT.

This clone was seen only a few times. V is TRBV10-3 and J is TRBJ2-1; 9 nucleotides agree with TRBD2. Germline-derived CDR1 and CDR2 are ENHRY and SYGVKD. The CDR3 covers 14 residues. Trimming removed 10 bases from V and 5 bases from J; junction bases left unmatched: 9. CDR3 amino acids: CATTNSGRNNEQFF. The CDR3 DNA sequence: TGTGCCACAACGAATAGCGGGAGAAACAATGAGCAGTTCTTC.

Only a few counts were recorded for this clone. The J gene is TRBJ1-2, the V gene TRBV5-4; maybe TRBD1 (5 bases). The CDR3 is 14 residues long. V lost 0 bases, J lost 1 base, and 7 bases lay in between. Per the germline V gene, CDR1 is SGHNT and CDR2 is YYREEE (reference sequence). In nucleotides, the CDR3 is TGTGCCAGCAGCTTGGGGGGCAGTAACTATGGCTACACCTTC. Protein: CASSLGGSNYGYTF.

CDR3 sequence: CASSLQGGTETQYF. CDR3 nucleotide sequence: TGTGCCAGCAGTCTACAGGGCGGCACGGAGACCCAGTACTTC. The chain carries TRBV2 and TRBJ2-5; D possibly corresponds to TRBD1 (6 bases). Trimming removed 5 bases at V and 5 bases at J, with 15 bases between. This CDR3 has 14 amino acids. Germline CDR1 SNHLY, CDR2 FYNNEI.

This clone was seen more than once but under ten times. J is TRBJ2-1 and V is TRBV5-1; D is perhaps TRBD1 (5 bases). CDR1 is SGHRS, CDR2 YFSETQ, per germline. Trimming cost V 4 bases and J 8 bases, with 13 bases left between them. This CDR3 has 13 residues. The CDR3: CASSLRGGDEQFF. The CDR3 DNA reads TGCGCCAGCAGCCTAAGGGGTGGCGATGAGCAGTTCTTC.

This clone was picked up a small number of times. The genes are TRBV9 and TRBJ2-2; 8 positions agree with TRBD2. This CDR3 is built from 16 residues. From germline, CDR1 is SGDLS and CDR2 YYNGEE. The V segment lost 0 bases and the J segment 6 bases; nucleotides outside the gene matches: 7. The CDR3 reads CASSVVAGGRPGELFF. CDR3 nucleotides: TGTGCCAGCAGCGTAGTAGCGGGCGGGAGGCCCGGGGAGCTGTTTTTT.

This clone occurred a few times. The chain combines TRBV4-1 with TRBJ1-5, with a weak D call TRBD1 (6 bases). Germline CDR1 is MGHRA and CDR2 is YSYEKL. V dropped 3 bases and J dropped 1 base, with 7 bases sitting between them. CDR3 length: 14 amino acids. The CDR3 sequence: CASSQRGSNQPQHF. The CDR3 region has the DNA TGCGCCAGCAGCCAGAGGGGGAGCAATCAGCCCCAGCATTTT.

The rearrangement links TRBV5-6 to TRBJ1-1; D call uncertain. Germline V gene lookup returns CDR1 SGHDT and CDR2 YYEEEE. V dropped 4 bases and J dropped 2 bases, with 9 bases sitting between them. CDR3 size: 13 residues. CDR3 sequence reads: CASSNRGNTEAFF. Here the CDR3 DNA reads TGTGCCAGCAGCAACCGGGGAAACACTGAAGCTTTCTTT.

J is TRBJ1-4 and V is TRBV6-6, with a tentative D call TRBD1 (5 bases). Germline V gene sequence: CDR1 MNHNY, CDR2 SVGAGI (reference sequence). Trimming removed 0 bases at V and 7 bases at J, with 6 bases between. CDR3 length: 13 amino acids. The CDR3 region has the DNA TGTGCCAGCAGTTACTCGGGGCGTGAAAAACTGTTTTTT. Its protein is CASSYSGREKLFF.

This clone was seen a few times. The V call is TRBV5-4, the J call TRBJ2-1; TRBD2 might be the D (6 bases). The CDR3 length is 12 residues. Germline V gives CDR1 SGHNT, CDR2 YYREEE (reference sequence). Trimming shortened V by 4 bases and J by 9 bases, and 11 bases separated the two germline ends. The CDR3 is CASSLPGGEQFF. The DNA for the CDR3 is TGTGCCAGCAGCCTTCCCGGGGGTGAGCAGTTCTTC.

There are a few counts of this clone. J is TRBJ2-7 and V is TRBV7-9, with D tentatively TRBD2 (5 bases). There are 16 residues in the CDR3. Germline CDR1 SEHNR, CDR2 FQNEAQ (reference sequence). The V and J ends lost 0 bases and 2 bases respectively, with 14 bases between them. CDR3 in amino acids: CASSLALGVAAYEQYF. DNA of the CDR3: TGTGCCAGCAGCTTAGCCCTCGGGGTAGCCGCCTACGAGCAGTACTTC.

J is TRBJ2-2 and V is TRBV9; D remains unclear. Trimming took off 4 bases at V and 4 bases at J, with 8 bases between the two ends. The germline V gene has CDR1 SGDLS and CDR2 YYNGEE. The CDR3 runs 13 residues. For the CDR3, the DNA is TGTGCCAGCAGCCTCCTCTCCACCGGGGAGCTGTTTTTT. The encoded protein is CASSLLSTGELFF.

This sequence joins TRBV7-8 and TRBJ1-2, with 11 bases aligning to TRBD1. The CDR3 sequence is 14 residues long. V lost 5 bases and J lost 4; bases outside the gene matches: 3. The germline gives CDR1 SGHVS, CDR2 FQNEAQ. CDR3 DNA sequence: TGTGCCAGCAGCCCAGGGACAGGGGGCTATGGCTACACCTTC. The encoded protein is CASSPGTGGYGYTF. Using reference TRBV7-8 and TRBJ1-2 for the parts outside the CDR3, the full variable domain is GAGVSQSPRYKVAKRGQDVALRCDPISGHVSLFWYQQALGQGPEFLTYFQNEAQLDKSGLPSDRFFAERPEGSVSTLKIQRTQQEDSAVYLCASSPGTGGYGYTFGSGTRLTVV.

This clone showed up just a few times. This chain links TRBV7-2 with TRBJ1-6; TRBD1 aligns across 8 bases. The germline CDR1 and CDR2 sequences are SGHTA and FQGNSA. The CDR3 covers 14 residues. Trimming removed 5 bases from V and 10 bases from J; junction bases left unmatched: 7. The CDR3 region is CASSGQGAISPLHF. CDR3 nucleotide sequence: TGTGCCAGCAGCGGGCAGGGGGCAATCTCACCCCTCCACTTT. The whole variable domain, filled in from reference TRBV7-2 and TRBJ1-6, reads GAGVSQSPSNKVTEKGKDVELRCDPISGHTALYWYRQSLGQGLEFLIYFQGNSAPDKSGLPSDRFSAERTGGSVSTLTIQRTQQEDSAVYLCASSGQGAISPLHFGNGTRLTVT.

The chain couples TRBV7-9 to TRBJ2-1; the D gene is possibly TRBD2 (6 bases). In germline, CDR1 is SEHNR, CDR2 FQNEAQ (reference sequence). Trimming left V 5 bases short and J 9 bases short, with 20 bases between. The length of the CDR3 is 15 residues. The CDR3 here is CASSPRGTYGSEQFF. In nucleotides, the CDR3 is TGTGCCAGCAGCCCCAGAGGGACTTACGGTAGTGAGCAGTTCTTC.

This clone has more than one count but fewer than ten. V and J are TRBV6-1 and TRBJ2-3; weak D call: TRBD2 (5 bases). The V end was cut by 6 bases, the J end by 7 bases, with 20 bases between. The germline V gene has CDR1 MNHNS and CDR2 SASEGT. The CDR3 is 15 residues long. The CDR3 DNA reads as TGTGCCAGCAGGGAGTGGGTTCCTGGGGAGAATACGCAGTATTTT. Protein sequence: CASREWVPGENTQYF.

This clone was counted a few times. The CDR3 DNA follows: TGTGCCAGCAGCGGGCAGCAAGAGACCCAGTACTTC. Its translation is CASSGQQETQYF. The chain carries TRBV11-2 and TRBJ2-5; no clear D gene. Trimming pared 5 bases from V and 2 bases from J, leaving 6 bases between. CDR1 and CDR2 from the germline V gene are SGHAT and FQNNGV. This CDR3 has 12 amino acids.

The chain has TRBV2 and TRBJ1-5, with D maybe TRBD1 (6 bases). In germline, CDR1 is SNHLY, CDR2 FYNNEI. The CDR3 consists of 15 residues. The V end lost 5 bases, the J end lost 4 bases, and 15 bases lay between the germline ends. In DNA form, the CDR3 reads TGTGCCAGCAGTCTGGGGAAGGGGGGGAATCAGCCCCAGCATTTT. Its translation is CASSLGKGGNQPQHF. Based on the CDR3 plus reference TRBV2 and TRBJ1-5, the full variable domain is EPEVTQTPSHQVTQMGQEVILRCVPISNHLYFYWYRQILGQKVEFLVSFYNNEISEKSEIFDDQFSVERPDGSNFTLKIRSTKLEDSAMYFCASSLGKGGNQPQHFGDGTRLSIL.

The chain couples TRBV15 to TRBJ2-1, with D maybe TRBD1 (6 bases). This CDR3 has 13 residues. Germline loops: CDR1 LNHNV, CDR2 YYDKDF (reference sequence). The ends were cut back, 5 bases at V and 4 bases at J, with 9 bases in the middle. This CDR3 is CATSSQGYNEQFF. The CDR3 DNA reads TGTGCCACCAGCTCACAGGGTTACAATGAGCAGTTCTTC.